The clone carrying this T cell receptor beta chain appeared many times. Germline CDR1 and CDR2: KGHDR and SFDVKD. The CDR3 has 15 residues. With 7 bases clipped from V and 4 bases from J, the junction kept 6 bases outside the gene matches. TCR beta CDR3 sequences were amplified from RNA transcripts. Carried out on the TCR CDR3, a first-round RT-PCR used the HTBI primer set. Using its own MiXCR run on the multiplex PCR reads, TCRdb lists one record per CDR3 protein. The repertoire holds approximately 600,000 distinct CDR3 sequences, with 13% to 15% as singletons. The data originate from a study of T cells in Graves' hyperthyroidism and ophthalmopathy.

V gene TRBV24-1 combines with J gene TRBJ2-1; 10 positions agree with TRBD2. The clonotype comes from a woman younger than 35 with Graves' ophthalmopathy. The sequenced sample consisted of blood. The CDR3, as DNA: TGTGCCACCAGGAAAGCGGGAGGGCCTTACAATGAGCAGTTCTTC. This sequence encodes CATRKAGGPYNEQFF.